The next 11 T cell receptor beta chains were all read from a single sample in a study of molecular identifiers for immune sequencing clone quantification. TCRdb processed the PCR reads anew with MiXCR; each CDR3 protein has one entry. The data show about 640,000 distinct CDR3 sequences, around 20% seen once. The sample taken for sequencing was naive CD8+ T cells from blood, with Jurkat cell RNA spiked in. Specified subset: FACS-sorted CD8+CD4-CCR7+CD45RA+ naive T cells. These receptors all stem from a human donor in good health. Some libraries in this study had Jurkat cell RNA spiked in.

There are a few counts of this clonotype. The rearrangement uses TRBV7-2 and TRBJ2-2; 7 bases line up with TRBD2. The CDR3 length is 17 residues. CDR1 and CDR2 from the germline V gene are SGHTA and FQGNSA. The trim removed 5 bases at V and 7 bases at J, leaving 16 bases unmatched. CDR3 DNA: TGTGCCAGCAGCCCCGGGTTGAGGGAGGGCCTCGGCGGGGAGCTGTTTTTT. This sequence encodes CASSPGLREGLGGELFF.

This clonotype was recorded a few times. The gene calls are TRBV19 and TRBJ2-3, with D unclear. Trimming stripped 4 bases from V and 6 bases from J, with 20 bases between. Germline-derived CDR1 and CDR2 are LNHDA and SQIVND (reference sequence). The CDR3 loop spans 16 amino acids. CDR3 region: CASSTIDFENVDTQYF. The CDR3 region has the DNA TGTGCCAGTAGTACAATAGATTTCGAGAACGTTGATACGCAGTATTTT.

Turning to this clonotype: It may be a read error: a sequence one base away is much more abundant. The genes are TRBV7-2 and TRBJ1-5; D ambiguous. CDR1 is SGHTA, CDR2 FQGNSA, per germline. CDR3 size: 15 residues. The CDR3 loop is CASSLSSISNRPQHF. For the CDR3, the DNA is TGTGCCAGCAGCTTGTCCAGCATCAGCAATCGGCCCCAGCATTTT. Combining the CDR3 with reference TRBV7-2 and TRBJ1-5 gives the whole variable domain GAGVSQSPSNKVTEKGKDVELRCDPISGHTALYWYRQSLGQGLEFLIYFQGNSAPDKSGLPSDRFSAERTGGSVSTLTIQRTQQEDSAVYLCASSLSSISNRPQHFGDGTRLSIL.

About this clonotype itself: Just one base apart from a much larger clone, this may be a read error. The V and J genes are TRBV11-1 and TRBJ2-7; D call uncertain. Germline V gene sequence: CDR1 SGHAT, CDR2 FQDESV (reference sequence). V lost 2 bases and J lost 5, with 10 bases in between. The CDR3 length is 13 residues. The DNA for the CDR3 is TGTGCCAGCAGCTTAATCGATTCCGACGAGCAGTACTTC. Protein: CASSLIDSDEQYF. Using reference TRBV11-1 and TRBJ2-7 for the parts outside the CDR3, the full variable domain is EAEVAQSPRYKITEKSQAVAFWCDPISGHATLYWYRQILGQGPELLVQFQDESVVDDSQLPKDRFSAERLKGVDSTLKIQPAELGDSAMYLCASSLIDSDEQYFGPGTRLTVT.

The V gene is TRBV6-5, the J gene TRBJ2-7; either TRBD1 or TRBD2 may supply D (5 bases each). The CDR3 is 16 amino acids. The ends were cut back, 0 bases at V and 3 bases at J, with 15 bases in the middle. In germline, CDR1 is MNHEY, CDR2 SVGAGI. CDR3 DNA sequence: TGTGCCAGCAGTTACTCGGGAGTCGGGACGGACTACGAGCAGTACTTC. Its translation: CASSYSGVGTDYEQYF.

This clonotype was counted ten times or more. This chain joins TRBV30 and TRBJ2-7; TRBD2 matches at 14 bases. Trimming cost V 3 bases and J 7 bases; bases outside gene matches: 11. CDR1 is GTSNPN, CDR2 SVGIG, per germline (reference sequence). This CDR3 is built from 16 residues. This CDR3 is CAWSERLAGGSGEQYF. In nucleotides, the CDR3 is TGTGCCTGGAGCGAGAGACTAGCGGGAGGGTCAGGGGAGCAGTACTTC.

Worth noting for this clonotype: One junction end does not reproduce the germline sequence, and a read error may be involved. V usage is TRBV28 and J usage is TRBJ2-2, with 12 nucleotides matching TRBD2. This CDR3 is 17 amino acids long. Germline CDR1 reads MDHEN; CDR2 reads SYDVKM. The CDR3 region is CASEGTSGLHNTGELLF. The CDR3 DNA is TGTGCCAGCGAAGGGACTAGCGGGCTACATAACACCGGGGAGCTGCTTTTT.

This clonotype has a count of ten or more. This chain uses TRBV4-3 with TRBJ1-1, with TRBD1 matching 8 bases. V dropped 3 bases and J dropped 6; count of bases not matched to a gene: 3. This CDR3 is built from 13 residues. Germline values: CDR1 LGHNA, CDR2 YSLEER. The CDR3 region has the DNA TGCGCCAGCAGCCACGGACAGGGCTCTGAAGCTTTCTTT. Encoded protein: CASSHGQGSEAFF.

The chain employs TRBV2 and TRBJ2-3; TRBD2 matches at 10 bases. Unmatched junction bases numbered 25, after V lost 5 bases and J lost 5 bases. Per the germline V gene, CDR1 is SNHLY and CDR2 is FYNNEI. The CDR3 has 21 amino acids. CDR3: CASSPAPGVSGGAGRKDTQYF. For the CDR3, the DNA is TGTGCCAGCAGTCCCGCCCCCGGGGTAAGCGGGGGGGCCGGGCGGAAAGATACGCAGTATTTT. Full variable domain (missing parts from reference TRBV2 and TRBJ2-3): EPEVTQTPSHQVTQMGQEVILRCVPISNHLYFYWYRQILGQKVEFLVSFYNNEISEKSEIFDDQFSVERPDGSNFTLKIRSTKLEDSAMYFCASSPAPGVSGGAGRKDTQYFGPGTRLTVL.

This clonotype was seen more than once but under ten times. This chain connects TRBV18 to TRBJ2-7; no clear D. With 3 bases removed from V and 3 bases from J, the gap between germline ends came to 12 bases. The CDR3 is 14 amino acids. Germline-derived CDR1 and CDR2 are KGHSH and LQKENI. The CDR3 reads CASSPWGRFYEQYF. CDR3 bases: TGTGCCAGCTCACCGTGGGGAAGATTCTACGAGCAGTACTTC.

At least ten counts were recorded for this clonotype. CDR3 bases: TGTGCCAGCAGTGGGAGACTAGCGGGAGAGGTTGAGCAGTTCTTC. This translates into CASSGRLAGEVEQFF. The chain combines TRBV25-1 with TRBJ2-1; 12 bases agree with TRBD2. The trim removed 4 bases at V and 9 bases at J, leaving 7 bases unmatched. The CDR3 is made up of 15 amino acids. Germline assignment: CDR1 MGHDK and CDR2 SYGVNS.